One sample yielded the 16 T cell receptor beta chains listed below, sequenced in a study of response to subunit inactivated influenza vaccine. One entry per CDR3 protein, called by TCRdb with MiXCR from the RT-PCR reads. The sample carries more than 550,000 distinct CDR3 sequences, about 11% recorded once. This material consisted of PBMCs from blood, taken on the day of vaccination. The receptors derive from a man aged 50 to 60 who received an inactivated influenza vaccine.

The sample holds a few counts of this clonotype. The chain has TRBV20-1 and TRBJ2-1, with 10 positions matching TRBD2. This CDR3 is built from 14 residues. With V trimmed by 6 bases and J by 8 bases, 10 bases remained unmatched. Germline V lookup: CDR1 DFQATT, CDR2 SNEGSKA (reference sequence). The CDR3 DNA reads as TGCAGTGCATCCAAGCGGGGGGGCCTCGATGAGCAGTTCTTC. This codes for CSASKRGGLDEQFF.

The J gene is TRBJ2-7, the V gene TRBV11-2; D unresolved. The CDR3 spans 16 residues. Trimming took off 1 base at V and 0 bases at J, with 13 bases between the two ends. Germline assignment: CDR1 SGHAT and CDR2 FQNNGV. The CDR3 region is CASSLVGPLGSYEQYF. For the CDR3, the DNA is TGTGCCAGCAGCTTAGTCGGACCCCTCGGCTCCTACGAGCAGTACTTC.

The chain couples TRBV10-3 to TRBJ2-1; TRBD1 is a possible D gene (6 bases). This CDR3 has 12 residues. CDR1 and CDR2 (germline): ENHRY, SYGVKD. With 2 bases removed from V and 8 bases from J, the gap between germline ends came to 7 bases. The CDR3 DNA follows: TGTGCCATCAGTGAGGACAGGTATGAGCAGTTCTTC. Its protein is CAISEDRYEQFF.

Only a few counts were recorded for this clonotype. This chain uses TRBV24-1 with TRBJ2-3; 7 bases fit TRBD2. With V trimmed by 4 bases and J by 2 bases, 5 bases remained unmatched. The CDR3 contains 15 residues. Germline CDR1 and CDR2: KGHDR and SFDVKD. CDR3 sequence (DNA): TGTGCCACCAGTGACCCTGGGACTATCACAGATACGCAGTATTTT. It codes for CATSDPGTITDTQYF.

CDR3 residues: CSAEAQTSYEQYF. CDR3 nucleotides: TGCAGTGCTGAGGCACAGACCTCCTACGAGCAGTACTTC. The chain employs TRBV20-1 and TRBJ2-7; no reliable D call. V lost 5 bases, J lost 0 bases, and 11 bases lay in between. Per germline, CDR1 DFQATT and CDR2 SNEGSKA (reference sequence). The CDR3 contains 13 residues.

The chain carries TRBV3-1 and TRBJ1-6; D remains unclear. There are 14 residues in the CDR3. From germline, CDR1 is LGHDT and CDR2 YNNKEL (reference sequence). Between the trimmed V and J ends, which lost 0 bases and 7 bases, there was a span of 7 bases. CDR3 DNA sequence: TGTGCCAGCAGCCAAGAGAGGCCAAATTCACCCCTCCACTTT. Encoded protein: CASSQERPNSPLHF.

V and J are TRBV6-2 or TRBV6-3 and TRBJ2-3, with 9 bases aligning to TRBD2. The CDR3 has 18 amino acids. CDR1 is MNHEY, CDR2 SVGEGT, per germline. V dropped 2 bases and J dropped 4; count of bases not matched to a gene: 13. CDR3 DNA sequence: TGTGCCAGCAGTTACCCACCACTAGTGGGACTAGCTTCAGATACGCAGTATTTT. This codes for CASSYPPLVGLASDTQYF.

This chain connects TRBV25-1 to TRBJ2-7; 10 bases agree with TRBD1. This CDR3 is 16 amino acids long. V was pared by 1 base and J by 5 bases, with 8 bases of the junction left unmatched. Germline V CDR1 and CDR2: MGHDK, SYGVNS. As DNA, the CDR3 is TGTGCCAGCAGTGAATTTGGAGGGACAGGGGCGGACGAGCAGTACTTC. It encodes CASSEFGGTGADEQYF.

This clonotype came up a few times. The chain recombines TRBV3-1 with TRBJ2-5, with D hard to call. This CDR3 spans 14 amino acids. Germline-derived CDR1 and CDR2 are LGHDT and YNNKEL (reference sequence). Trimming took off 4 bases at V and 1 base at J, with 10 bases between the two ends. In DNA form, the CDR3 reads TGTGCCAGCAGCCCCCACAGTTCCCAAGAGACCCAGTACTTC. As protein: CASSPHSSQETQYF.

The chain couples TRBV2 to TRBJ2-2; D gene uncertain. The CDR3 covers 15 residues. Germline assignment: CDR1 SNHLY and CDR2 FYNNEI. The ends were cut back, 3 bases at V and 1 base at J, with 9 bases in the middle. CDR3 bases: TGTGCCAGCAGTGACCCTACCGGGAACACCGGGGAGCTGTTTTTT. It yields the protein CASSDPTGNTGELFF. Full variable domain (outside the CDR3, taken from reference TRBV2 and TRBJ2-2): EPEVTQTPSHQVTQMGQEVILRCVPISNHLYFYWYRQILGQKVEFLVSFYNNEISEKSEIFDDQFSVERPDGSNFTLKIRSTKLEDSAMYFCASSDPTGNTGELFFGEGSRLTVL.

The chain has TRBV4-3 and TRBJ2-1; no reliable D call. CDR3 length: 15 residues. The V gene's germline CDR1 is LGHNA and CDR2 YSLEER. V lost 0 bases, J lost 7 bases, and 13 bases lay in between. The DNA for the CDR3 is TGCGCCAGCAGCCAAGACTCTGACCCGGAGAATGAGCAGTTCTTC. This gives the protein CASSQDSDPENEQFF.

J is TRBJ1-6 and V is TRBV7-2; possible D gene TRBD1, 6 bases. The V end was cut by 4 bases, the J end by 8 bases, with 18 bases between. Germline V gene lookup returns CDR1 SGHTA and CDR2 FQGNSA. CDR3 length: 16 residues. The CDR3 DNA is TGTGCCAGCAGCTATGACAGGCTCAGTAGCGATTCACCCCTCCACTTT. Its translation is CASSYDRLSSDSPLHF. Full variable domain (outside the CDR3, taken from reference TRBV7-2 and TRBJ1-6): GAGVSQSPSNKVTEKGKDVELRCDPISGHTALYWYRQSLGQGLEFLIYFQGNSAPDKSGLPSDRFSAERTGGSVSTLTIQRTQQEDSAVYLCASSYDRLSSDSPLHFGNGTRLTVT.

V gene TRBV28 combines with J gene TRBJ2-5; D possibly corresponds to TRBD2 (6 bases). V gave up 0 bases and J gave up 3 bases, with 17 bases separating them. This CDR3 spans 17 amino acids. Germline assignment: CDR1 MDHEN and CDR2 SYDVKM. CDR3 region: CASSLWPRGGTKETQYF. CDR3 bases: TGTGCCAGCAGTTTATGGCCCCGAGGAGGGACGAAAGAGACCCAGTACTTC.

This clonotype has at least ten counts. The V and J genes are TRBV12-3 or TRBV12-4 and TRBJ1-4; the D gene is possibly TRBD1 (5 bases). The V gene lost 2 bases and the J gene lost 8 bases, with 12 bases spanning the gap. The CDR3 runs 14 residues. CDR3 in amino acids: CASSLSGGGEKLFF. CDR3 bases: TGTGCCAGCAGTTTATCGGGGGGAGGGGAAAAACTGTTTTTT.

This clonotype was seen more than once but under ten times. V is TRBV10-2 and J is TRBJ2-2, with no clear D. This CDR3 comprises 13 residues. Per germline, CDR1 WSHSY and CDR2 SAAADI. V was cut by 6 bases and J by 0 bases, with 5 bases left in between. The CDR3 bases are TGCGCCAGCAGATATGCGAACACCGGGGAGCTGTTTTTT. This gives the protein CASRYANTGELFF.

This clonotype appeared many times. The chain employs TRBV25-1 and TRBJ2-2; D is perhaps TRBD1 (5 bases). Germline CDR1 MGHDK, CDR2 SYGVNS. Trimming took 4 bases from V and 2 from J, leaving 11 bases between them. This CDR3 is 15 amino acids long. The CDR3: CASSAVQGNTGELFF. In DNA, the CDR3 is TGTGCCAGCAGTGCTGTGCAGGGCAACACCGGGGAGCTGTTTTTT. The whole variable domain, filled in from reference TRBV25-1 and TRBJ2-2, reads EADIYQTPRYLVIGTGKKITLECSQTMGHDKMYWYQQDPGMELHLIHYSYGVNSTEKGDLSSESTVSRIRTEHFPLTLESARPSHTSQYLCASSAVQGNTGELFFGEGSRLTVL.